This T cell receptor (beta chain) was recorded in a study of blood T cell repertoires in COVID-19. Study details: Acute-phase and convalescent COVID-19 samples originated in the United States, Italy and Spain.

Of note for this clone: This sample also contains other DNA sequences that code for the same CDR3.

Methods used by the authors: Reference gene primer amplification yielded estimated nucleated cell counts. Produced via immunoSEQ multiplex PCR; TCRdb's table is partial and in-frame only. V and J calls and clone size are copied from that table; D and trimming were computed from the DNA. Of some 150,000 clones in the sample, 80% to 90% are singletons; the top ten hold 3% to 4%. CDR3 size: 16 residues. The junction had 8 bases not matched to a gene; V was cut back by 3 bases and J by 0 bases. Germline CDR1 reads MDHEN; CDR2 reads SYDVKM. The chain employs TRBV28 and TRBJ2-7; 7 bases fit TRBD2. The receptor was derived from a woman aged 55-69 years who had recovered from COVID-19. Sequences were obtained from peripheral blood. The CDR3 bases are TGTGCCAGCAGTTTGCGTCTGGGGGGGGGCTCCTACGAGCAGTACTTC. It encodes CASSLRLGGGSYEQYF.